This T cell receptor beta chain was sequenced in a study of cytomegalovirus exposure and HLA in healthy donors. Study background: The 110 or so validation repertoires used a platform that matched the one used for the approximately 670 first-cohort repertoires, as a later analysis reported.

Generated by immunoSEQ multiplex PCR, the TCRdb table keeps only in-frame clones and is missing some. The sample holds some 240,000 clones, roughly 91% seen once. Germline CDR1 MNHNS, CDR2 SASEGT. The J segment lost 0 bases and the V segment lost 4 bases, leaving 5 bases of the junction unmatched. This CDR3 is 16 amino acids long. The sample was PBMCs. The clonotype was recovered from a young woman in good health and CMV-seropositive. The gene calls are TRBV6-1 and TRBJ1-3; 8 bases match TRBD1. CDR3 loop: CASSVGTGHSGNTIYF. DNA of the CDR3: TGTGCCAGCAGTGTGGGGACAGGTCACTCTGGAAACACCATATATTTT.